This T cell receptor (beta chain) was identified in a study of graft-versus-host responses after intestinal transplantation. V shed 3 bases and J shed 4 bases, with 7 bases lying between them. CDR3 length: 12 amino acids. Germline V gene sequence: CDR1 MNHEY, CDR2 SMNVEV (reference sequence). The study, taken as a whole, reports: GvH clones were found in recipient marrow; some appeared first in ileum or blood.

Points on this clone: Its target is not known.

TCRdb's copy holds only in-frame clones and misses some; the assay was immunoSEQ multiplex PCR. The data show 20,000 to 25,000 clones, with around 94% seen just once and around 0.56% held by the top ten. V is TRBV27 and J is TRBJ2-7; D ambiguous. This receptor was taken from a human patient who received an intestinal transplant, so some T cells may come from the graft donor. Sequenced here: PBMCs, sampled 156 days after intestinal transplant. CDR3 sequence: CASSLQGYEQYF. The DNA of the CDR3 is TGTGCCAGCAGTTTGCAAGGGTACGAGCAGTACTTC.